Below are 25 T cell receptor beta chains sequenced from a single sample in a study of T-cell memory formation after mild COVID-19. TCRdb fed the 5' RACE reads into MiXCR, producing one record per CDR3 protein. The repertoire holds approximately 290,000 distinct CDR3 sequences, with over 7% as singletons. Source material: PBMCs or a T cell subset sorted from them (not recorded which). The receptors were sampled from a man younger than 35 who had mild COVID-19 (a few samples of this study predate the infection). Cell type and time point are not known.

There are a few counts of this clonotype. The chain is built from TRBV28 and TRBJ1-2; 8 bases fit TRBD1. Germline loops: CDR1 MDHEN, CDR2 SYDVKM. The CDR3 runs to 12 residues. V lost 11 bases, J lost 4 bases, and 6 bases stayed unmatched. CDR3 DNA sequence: TGTGCCGAGACAGGGGACGGCTATGGCTACACCTTC. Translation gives CAETGDGYGYTF.

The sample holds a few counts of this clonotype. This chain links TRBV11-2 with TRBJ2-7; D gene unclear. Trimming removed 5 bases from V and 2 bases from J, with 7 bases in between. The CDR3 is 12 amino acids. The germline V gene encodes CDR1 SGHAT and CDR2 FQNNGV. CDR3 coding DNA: TGTGCCAGCAGCGTATCCACCTACGAGCAGTACTTC. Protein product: CASSVSTYEQYF.

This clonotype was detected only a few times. The CDR3 region has the DNA TGCAGCGTTGAAGGTTTCGGCAGGGACACAGATACGCAGTATTTT. Its protein product is CSVEGFGRDTDTQYF. The V call is TRBV29-1, the J call TRBJ2-3, with a weak D call TRBD1 (5 bases). Germline V gene sequence: CDR1 SQVTM, CDR2 ANQGSEA. Trimming cost V 1 base and J 2 bases, with 13 bases left between them. This CDR3 has 15 amino acids.

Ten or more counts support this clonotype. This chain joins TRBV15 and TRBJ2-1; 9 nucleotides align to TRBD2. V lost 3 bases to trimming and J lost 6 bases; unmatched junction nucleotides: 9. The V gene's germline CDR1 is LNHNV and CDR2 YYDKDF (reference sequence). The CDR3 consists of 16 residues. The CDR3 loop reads CATSSDGGGAANEQFF. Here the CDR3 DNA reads TGTGCCACCAGCAGTGATGGCGGGGGGGCCGCCAATGAGCAGTTCTTC.

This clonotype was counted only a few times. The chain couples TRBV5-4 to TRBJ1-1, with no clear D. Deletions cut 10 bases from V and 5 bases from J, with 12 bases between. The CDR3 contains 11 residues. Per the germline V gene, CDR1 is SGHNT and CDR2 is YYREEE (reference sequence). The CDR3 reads CAGSDETEAFF. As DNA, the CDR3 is TGTGCCGGTAGTGACGAGACTGAAGCTTTCTTT.

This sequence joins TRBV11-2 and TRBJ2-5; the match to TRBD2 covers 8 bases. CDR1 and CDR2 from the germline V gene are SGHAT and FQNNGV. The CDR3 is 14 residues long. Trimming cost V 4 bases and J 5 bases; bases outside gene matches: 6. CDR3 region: CASSYRGGMETQYF. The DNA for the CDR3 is TGTGCCAGCAGCTATCGGGGGGGCATGGAGACCCAGTACTTC.

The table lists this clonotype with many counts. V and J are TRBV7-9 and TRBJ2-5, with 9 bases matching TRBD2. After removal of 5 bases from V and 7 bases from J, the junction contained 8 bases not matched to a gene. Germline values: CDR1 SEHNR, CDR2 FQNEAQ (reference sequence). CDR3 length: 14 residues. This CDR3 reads CASSGRGGLGTQYF. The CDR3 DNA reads TGTGCCAGCAGCGGGCGGGGGGGCCTCGGGACCCAGTACTTC.

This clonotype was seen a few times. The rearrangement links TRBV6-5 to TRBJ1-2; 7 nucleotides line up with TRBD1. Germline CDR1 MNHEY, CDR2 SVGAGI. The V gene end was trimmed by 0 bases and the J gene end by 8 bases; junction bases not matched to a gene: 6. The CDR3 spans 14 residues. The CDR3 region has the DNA TGTGCCAGCAGTTACTCAGAACAGGGGCCCGGCTACACCTTC. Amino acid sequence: CASSYSEQGPGYTF.

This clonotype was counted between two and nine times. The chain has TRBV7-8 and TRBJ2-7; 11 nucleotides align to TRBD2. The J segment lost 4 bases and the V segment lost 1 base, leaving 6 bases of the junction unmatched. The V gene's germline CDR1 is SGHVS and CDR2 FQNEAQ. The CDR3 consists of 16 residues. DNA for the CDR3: TGTGCCAGCAGCTTAGATCGGCTAGCGGGGGGTTACGAGCAGTACTTC. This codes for CASSLDRLAGGYEQYF.

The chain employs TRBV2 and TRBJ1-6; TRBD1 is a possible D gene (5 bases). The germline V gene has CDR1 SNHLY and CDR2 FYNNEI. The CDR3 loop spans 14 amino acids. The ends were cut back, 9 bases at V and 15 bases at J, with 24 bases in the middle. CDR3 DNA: TGTGCCAGTAGACTCCGGGACTTGGCCGGGCTCCTCCACTTT. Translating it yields CASRLRDLAGLLHF. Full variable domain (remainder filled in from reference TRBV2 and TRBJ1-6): EPEVTQTPSHQVTQMGQEVILRCVPISNHLYFYWYRQILGQKVEFLVSFYNNEISEKSEIFDDQFSVERPDGSNFTLKIRSTKLEDSAMYFCASRLRDLAGLLHFGNGTRLTVT.

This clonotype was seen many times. The CDR3 DNA is TGTGCCAGCAGTGCCGGGACAGGGGGTTCACCCCTCCACTTT. Its protein is CASSAGTGGSPLHF. The chain couples TRBV25-1 to TRBJ1-6; 11 nucleotides match TRBD1. The CDR3 spans 14 residues. The germline V gene encodes CDR1 MGHDK and CDR2 SYGVNS. The V segment lost 4 bases and the J segment 9 bases; nucleotides outside the gene matches: 2.

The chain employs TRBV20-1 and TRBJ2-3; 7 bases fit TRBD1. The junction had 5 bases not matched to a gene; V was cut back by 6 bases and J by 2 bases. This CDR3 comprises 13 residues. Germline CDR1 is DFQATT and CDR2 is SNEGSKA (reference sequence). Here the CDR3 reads CSATDRITDTQYF. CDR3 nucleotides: TGCAGTGCAACGGACAGGATCACAGATACGCAGTATTTT.

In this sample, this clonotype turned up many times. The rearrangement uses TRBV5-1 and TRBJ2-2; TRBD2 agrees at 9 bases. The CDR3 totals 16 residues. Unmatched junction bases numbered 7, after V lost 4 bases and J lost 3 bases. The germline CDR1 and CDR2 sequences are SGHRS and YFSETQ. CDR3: CASSPASGGYTGELFF. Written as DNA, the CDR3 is TGCGCCAGCAGCCCCGCCAGCGGGGGGTACACCGGGGAGCTGTTTTTT. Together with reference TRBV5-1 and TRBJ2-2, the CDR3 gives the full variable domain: KAGVTQTPRYLIKTRGQQVTLSCSPISGHRSVSWYQQTPGQGLQFLFEYFSETQRNKGNFPGRFSGRQFSNSRSEMNVSTLELGDSALYLCASSPASGGYTGELFFGEGSRLTVL.

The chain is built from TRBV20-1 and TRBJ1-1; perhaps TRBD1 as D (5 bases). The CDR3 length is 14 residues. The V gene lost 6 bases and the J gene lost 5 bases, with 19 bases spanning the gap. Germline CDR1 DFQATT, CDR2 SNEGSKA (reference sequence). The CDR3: CSAKQGKKGTEAFF. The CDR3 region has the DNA TGCAGTGCAAAGCAGGGAAAGAAGGGAACTGAAGCTTTCTTT.

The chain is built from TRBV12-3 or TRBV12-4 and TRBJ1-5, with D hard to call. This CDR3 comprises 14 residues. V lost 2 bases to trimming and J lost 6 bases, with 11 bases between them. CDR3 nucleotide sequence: TGTGCCAGCAGTTTACAGTCGGGGAGTCAGCCCCAGCATTTT. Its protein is CASSLQSGSQPQHF.

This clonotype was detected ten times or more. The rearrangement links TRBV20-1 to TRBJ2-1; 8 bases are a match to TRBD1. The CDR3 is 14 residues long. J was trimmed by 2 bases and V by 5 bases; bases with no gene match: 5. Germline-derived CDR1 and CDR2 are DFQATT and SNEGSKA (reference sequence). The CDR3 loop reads CSAAGGRTYNEQFF. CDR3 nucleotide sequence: TGCAGTGCTGCAGGGGGCAGGACCTACAATGAGCAGTTCTTC.

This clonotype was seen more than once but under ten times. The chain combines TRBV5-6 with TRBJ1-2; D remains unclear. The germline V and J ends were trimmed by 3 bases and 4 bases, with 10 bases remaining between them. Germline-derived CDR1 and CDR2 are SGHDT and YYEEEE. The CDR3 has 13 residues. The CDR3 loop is CASSSQVAYGYTF. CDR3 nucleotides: TGTGCCAGCAGCTCCCAGGTCGCCTATGGCTACACCTTC.

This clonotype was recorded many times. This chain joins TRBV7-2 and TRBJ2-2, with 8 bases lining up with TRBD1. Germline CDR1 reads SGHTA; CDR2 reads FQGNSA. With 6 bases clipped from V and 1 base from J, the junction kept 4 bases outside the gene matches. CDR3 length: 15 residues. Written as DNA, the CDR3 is TGTGCCAGCAGGACCGGGACAGGGAACACCGGGGAGCTGTTTTTT. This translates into CASRTGTGNTGELFF.

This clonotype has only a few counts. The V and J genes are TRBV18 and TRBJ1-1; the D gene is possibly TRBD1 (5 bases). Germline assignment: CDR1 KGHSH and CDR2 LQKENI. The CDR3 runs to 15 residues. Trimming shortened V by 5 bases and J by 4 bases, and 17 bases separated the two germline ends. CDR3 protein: CASSVARPGGTEAFF. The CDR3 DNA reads TGTGCCAGCTCAGTCGCGCGGCCCGGGGGCACTGAAGCTTTCTTT.

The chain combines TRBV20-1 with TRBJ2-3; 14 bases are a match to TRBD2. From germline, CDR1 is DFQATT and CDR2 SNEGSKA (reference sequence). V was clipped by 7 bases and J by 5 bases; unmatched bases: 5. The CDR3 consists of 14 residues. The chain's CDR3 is CSVPGLAGEDTQYF. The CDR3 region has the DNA TGCAGTGTCCCGGGACTAGCGGGGGAAGATACGCAGTATTTT.

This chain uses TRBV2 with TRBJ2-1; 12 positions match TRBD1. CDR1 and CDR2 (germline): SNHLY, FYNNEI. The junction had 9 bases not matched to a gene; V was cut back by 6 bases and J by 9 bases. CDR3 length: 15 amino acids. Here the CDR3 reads CASSDPGQGAREQFF. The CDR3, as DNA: TGTGCCAGCAGCGATCCGGGACAGGGGGCGCGTGAGCAGTTCTTC.

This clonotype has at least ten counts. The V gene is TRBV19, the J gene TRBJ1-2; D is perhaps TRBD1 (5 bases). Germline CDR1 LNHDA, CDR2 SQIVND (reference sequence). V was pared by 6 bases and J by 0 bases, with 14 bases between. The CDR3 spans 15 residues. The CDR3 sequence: CASRMFQGANYGYTF. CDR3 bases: TGTGCCAGTAGAATGTTCCAGGGAGCTAACTATGGCTACACCTTC.

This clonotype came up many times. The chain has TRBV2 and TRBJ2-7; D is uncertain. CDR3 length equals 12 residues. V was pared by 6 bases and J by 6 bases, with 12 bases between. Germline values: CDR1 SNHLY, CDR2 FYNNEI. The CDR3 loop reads CASRDPRFEQYF. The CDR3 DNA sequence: TGTGCCAGCAGGGACCCCCGGTTCGAGCAGTACTTC.

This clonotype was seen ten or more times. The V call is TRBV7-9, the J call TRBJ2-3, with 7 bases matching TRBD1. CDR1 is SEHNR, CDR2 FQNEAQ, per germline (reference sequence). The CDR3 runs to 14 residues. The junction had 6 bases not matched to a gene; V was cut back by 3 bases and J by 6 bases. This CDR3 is CASSFGQEVDTQYF. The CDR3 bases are TGTGCCAGCAGCTTCGGACAGGAGGTGGATACGCAGTATTTT.

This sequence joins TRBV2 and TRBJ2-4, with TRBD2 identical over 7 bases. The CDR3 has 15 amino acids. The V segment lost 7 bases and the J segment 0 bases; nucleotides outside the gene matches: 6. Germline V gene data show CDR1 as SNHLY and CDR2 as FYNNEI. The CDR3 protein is CASKTGGLAKNIQYF. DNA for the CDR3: TGTGCCAGCAAGACGGGGGGACTAGCCAAAAACATTCAGTACTTC.